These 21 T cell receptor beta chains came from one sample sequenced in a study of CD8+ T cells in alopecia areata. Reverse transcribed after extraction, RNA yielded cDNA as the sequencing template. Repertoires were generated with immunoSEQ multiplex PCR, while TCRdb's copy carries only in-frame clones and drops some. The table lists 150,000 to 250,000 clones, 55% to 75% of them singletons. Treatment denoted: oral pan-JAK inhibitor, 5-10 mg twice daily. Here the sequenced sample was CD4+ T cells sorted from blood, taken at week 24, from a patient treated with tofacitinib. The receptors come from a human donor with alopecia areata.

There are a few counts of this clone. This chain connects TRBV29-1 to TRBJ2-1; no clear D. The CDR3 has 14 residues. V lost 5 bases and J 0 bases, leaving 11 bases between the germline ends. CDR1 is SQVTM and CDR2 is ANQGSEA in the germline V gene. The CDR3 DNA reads TGCAGCGTTCCCGACGGCTACTCCTACAATGAGCAGTTCTTC. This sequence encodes CSVPDGYSYNEQFF.

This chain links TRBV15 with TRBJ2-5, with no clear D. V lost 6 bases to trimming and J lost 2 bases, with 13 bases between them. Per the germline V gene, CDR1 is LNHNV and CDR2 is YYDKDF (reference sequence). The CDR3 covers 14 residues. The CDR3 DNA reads TGTGCCACCAGTGAACCGAGGCGACAAGAGACCCAGTACTTC. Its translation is CATSEPRRQETQYF.

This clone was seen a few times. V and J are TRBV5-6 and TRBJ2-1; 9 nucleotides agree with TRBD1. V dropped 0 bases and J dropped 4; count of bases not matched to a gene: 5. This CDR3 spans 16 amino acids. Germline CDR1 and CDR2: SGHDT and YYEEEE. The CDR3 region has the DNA TGTGCCAGCAGCTTGGGAACAGGGGGCATTTACAATGAGCAGTTCTTC. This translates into CASSLGTGGIYNEQFF.

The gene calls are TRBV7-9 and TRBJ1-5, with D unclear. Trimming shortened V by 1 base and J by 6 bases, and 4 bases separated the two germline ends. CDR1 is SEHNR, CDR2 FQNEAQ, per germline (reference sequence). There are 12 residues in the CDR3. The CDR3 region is CASSLEAQPQHF. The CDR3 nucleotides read TGTGCCAGCAGCTTAGAAGCTCAGCCCCAGCATTTT.

The CDR3 DNA follows: TGTGCCAGCAGTGTGGAGGGGGAGAATCAGCCCCAGCATTTT. It specifies CASSVEGENQPQHF. The chain employs TRBV2 and TRBJ1-5; tentative D call: TRBD1 (6 bases). Germline assignment: CDR1 SNHLY and CDR2 FYNNEI. The CDR3 covers 14 residues. With 4 bases removed from V and 4 bases from J, the gap between germline ends came to 11 bases.

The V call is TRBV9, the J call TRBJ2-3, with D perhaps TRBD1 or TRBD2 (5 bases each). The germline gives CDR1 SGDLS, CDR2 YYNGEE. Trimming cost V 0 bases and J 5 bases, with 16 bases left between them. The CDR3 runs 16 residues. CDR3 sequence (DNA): TGTGCCAGCAGCGTAGGAACGGGACGGCGTGAAGATACGCAGTATTTT. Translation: CASSVGTGRREDTQYF.

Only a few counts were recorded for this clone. The CDR3 region is CSVEVGLVPDTQYF. CDR3 in DNA: TGCAGCGTTGAGGTAGGGCTAGTTCCAGATACGCAGTATTTT. V usage is TRBV29-1 and J usage is TRBJ2-3, with unresolved D. V lost 3 bases and J lost 4, with 14 bases in between. From germline, CDR1 is SQVTM and CDR2 ANQGSEA. This CDR3 has 14 residues.

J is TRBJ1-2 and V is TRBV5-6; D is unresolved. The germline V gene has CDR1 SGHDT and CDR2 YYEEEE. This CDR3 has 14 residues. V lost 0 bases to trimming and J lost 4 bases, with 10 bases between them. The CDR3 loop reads CASSLGGRPYGYTF. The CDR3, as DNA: TGTGCCAGCAGCTTGGGAGGCCGTCCCTATGGCTACACCTTC.

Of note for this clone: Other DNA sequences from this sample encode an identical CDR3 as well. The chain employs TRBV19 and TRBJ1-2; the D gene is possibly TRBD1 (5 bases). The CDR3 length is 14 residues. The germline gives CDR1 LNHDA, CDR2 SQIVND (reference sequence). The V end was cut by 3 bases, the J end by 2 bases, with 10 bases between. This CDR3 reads CASSIDRDNYGYTF. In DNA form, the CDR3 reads TGTGCCAGTAGTATCGACCGGGACAACTATGGCTACACCTTC. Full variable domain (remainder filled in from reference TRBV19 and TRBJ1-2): DGGITQSPKYLFRKEGQNVTLSCEQNLNHDAMYWYRQDPGQGLRLIYYSQIVNDFQKGDIAEGYSVSREKKESFPLTVTSAQKNPTAFYLCASSIDRDNYGYTFGSGTRLTVV.

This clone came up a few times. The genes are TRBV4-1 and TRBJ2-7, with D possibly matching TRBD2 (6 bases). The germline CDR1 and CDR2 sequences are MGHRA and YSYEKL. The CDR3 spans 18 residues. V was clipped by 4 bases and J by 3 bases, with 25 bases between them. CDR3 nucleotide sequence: TGCGCCAGCAGCCGCAGAGCTCCTGGCTCGGGGGAAGTCTACGAGCAGTACTTC. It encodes CASSRRAPGSGEVYEQYF.

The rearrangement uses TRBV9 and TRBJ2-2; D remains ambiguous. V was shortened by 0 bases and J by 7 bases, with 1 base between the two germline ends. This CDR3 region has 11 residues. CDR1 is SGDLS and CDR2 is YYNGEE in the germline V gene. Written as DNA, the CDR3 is TGTGCCAGCAGCGTAGACGGGGAGCTGTTTTTT. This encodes CASSVDGELFF.

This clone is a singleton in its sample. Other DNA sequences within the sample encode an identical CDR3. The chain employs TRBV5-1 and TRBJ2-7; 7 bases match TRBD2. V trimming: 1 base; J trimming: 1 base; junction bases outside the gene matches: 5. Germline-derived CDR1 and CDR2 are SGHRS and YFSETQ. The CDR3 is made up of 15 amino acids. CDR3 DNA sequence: TGCGCCAGCAGCTTGACTGGCGGGAGTTCCTACGAGCAGTACTTC. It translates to CASSLTGGSSYEQYF. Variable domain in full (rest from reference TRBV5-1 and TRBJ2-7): KAGVTQTPRYLIKTRGQQVTLSCSPISGHRSVSWYQQTPGQGLQFLFEYFSETQRNKGNFPGRFSGRQFSNSRSEMNVSTLELGDSALYLCASSLTGGSSYEQYFGPGTRLTVT.

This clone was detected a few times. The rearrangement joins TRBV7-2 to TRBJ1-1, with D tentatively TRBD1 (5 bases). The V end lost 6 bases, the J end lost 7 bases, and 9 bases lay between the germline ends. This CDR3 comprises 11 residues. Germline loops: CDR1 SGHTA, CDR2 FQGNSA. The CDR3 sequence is CASSGHLEAFF. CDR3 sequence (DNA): TGTGCCAGCAGTGGACACCTTGAAGCTTTCTTT.

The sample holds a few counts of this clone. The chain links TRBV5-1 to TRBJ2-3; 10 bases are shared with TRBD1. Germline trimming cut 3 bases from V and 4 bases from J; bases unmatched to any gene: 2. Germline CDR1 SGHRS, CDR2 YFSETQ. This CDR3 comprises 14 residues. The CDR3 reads CASSSGQGADTQYF. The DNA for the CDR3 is TGCGCCAGCAGCTCCGGACAGGGGGCAGATACGCAGTATTTT.

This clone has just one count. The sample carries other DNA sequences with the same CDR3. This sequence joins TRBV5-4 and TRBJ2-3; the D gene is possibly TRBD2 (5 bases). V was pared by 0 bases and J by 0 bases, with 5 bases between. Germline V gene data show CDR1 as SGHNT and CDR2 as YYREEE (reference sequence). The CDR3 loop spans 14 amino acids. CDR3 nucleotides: TGTGCCAGCAGCTTGGGCGGGAGCACAGATACGCAGTATTTT. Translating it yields CASSLGGSTDTQYF.

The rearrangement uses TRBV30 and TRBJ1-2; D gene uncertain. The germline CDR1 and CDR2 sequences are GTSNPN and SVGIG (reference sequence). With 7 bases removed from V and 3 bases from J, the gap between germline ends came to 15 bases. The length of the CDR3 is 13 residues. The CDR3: CASKTTAHYGYTF. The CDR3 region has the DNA TGTGCCTCAAAAACCACAGCGCACTATGGCTACACCTTC.

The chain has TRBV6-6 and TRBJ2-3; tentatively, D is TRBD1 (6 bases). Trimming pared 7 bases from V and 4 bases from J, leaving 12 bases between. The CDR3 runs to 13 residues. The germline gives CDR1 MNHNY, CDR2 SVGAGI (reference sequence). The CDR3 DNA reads TGTGCCAGCAACCAGGGGCGTTCAGATACGCAGTATTTT. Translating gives CASNQGRSDTQYF.

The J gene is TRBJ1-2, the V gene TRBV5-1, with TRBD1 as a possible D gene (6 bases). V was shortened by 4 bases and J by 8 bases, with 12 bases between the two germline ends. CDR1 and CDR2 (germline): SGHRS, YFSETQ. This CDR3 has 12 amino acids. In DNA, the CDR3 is TGCGCCAGCAGCCTCGACAGGATCGGCTACACCTTC. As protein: CASSLDRIGYTF.

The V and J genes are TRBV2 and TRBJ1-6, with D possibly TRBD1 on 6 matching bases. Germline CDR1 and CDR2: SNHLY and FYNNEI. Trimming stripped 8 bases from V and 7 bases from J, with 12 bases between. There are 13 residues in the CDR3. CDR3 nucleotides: TGTGCCAGCCGCGGGGGGGCCAATTCACCCCTCCACTTT. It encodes CASRGGANSPLHF.

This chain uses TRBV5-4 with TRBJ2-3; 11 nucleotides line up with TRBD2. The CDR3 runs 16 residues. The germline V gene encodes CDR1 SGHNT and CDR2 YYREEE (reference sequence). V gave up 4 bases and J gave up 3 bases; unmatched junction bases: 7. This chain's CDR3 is CASSPGASGRTDTQYF. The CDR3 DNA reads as TGTGCCAGCAGCCCTGGGGCTAGCGGGAGGACAGATACGCAGTATTTT.

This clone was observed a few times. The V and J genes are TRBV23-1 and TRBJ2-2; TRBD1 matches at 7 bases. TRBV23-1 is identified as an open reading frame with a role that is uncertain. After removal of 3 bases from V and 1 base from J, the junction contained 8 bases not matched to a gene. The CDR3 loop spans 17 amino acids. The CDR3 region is CASSQGKQGRNTGELFF. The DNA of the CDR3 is TGCGCCAGCAGTCAGGGTAAACAGGGGCGGAACACCGGGGAGCTGTTTTTT.